Listed below are T cell receptor beta chains from one sample, sequenced in a study of cytomegalovirus exposure and HLA in healthy donors. The repertoire was sequenced with immunoSEQ multiplex PCR; TCRdb's copy has only in-frame clones and lacks some. The sample contains 100,000 to 150,000 clones, around 82% of which appear only once. The specimen was PBMCs. Every receptor here comes from a man aged 25-45 years in good health and CMV-seropositive. CDR3s include the opening cysteine and the closing phenylalanine or tryptophan. Fields, in order: J gene, clone size, D gene, V gene, CDR3 DNA, CDR3 protein. A D gene is named only where the DNA matches it firmly. Only some rows state a clone size, as once, few, many or a class for expanded clones.

J: TRBJ2-6; size: NA; D: TRBD1; V: TRBV29-1; DNA: TGCAGCGTTGACGGGACAGGGGAACACTCTGGGGCCAACGTCCTGACTTTC; CDR3: CSVDGTGEHSGANVLTF
J: TRBJ1-5; size: NA; D: NA; V: TRBV7-8; DNA: TGTGCCAGCAGCTTAGGCGTGAGGTTGTCAGGGCTGCAGCCCCAGCATTTT; CDR3: CASSLGVRLSGLQPQHF
J: TRBJ1-1; size: NA; D: NA; V: TRBV19; DNA: TGTGCCAGTAGTATCCCTCTGGGGGGGGCGATTGAAGCTTTCTTT; CDR3: CASSIPLGGAIEAFF
J: TRBJ2-2; size: NA; D: TRBD2; V: TRBV19; DNA: TGTGCCAGTAGTATGCGGCGGGAGGGCACCGGGGAGCTGTTTTTT; CDR3: CASSMRREGTGELFF
J: TRBJ1-1; size: NA; D: NA; V: TRBV14; DNA: TGTGCCAGCAGCCAAGCAAGGGGCACTGAAGCTTTCTTT; CDR3: CASSQARGTEAFF
J: TRBJ2-2; size: NA; D: TRBD2; V: TRBV10-3; DNA: TGTGCCATCACTAGCGGGTCAAACACCGGGGAGCTGTTTTTT; CDR3: CAITSGSNTGELFF
J: TRBJ2-5; size: NA; D: TRBD1; V: TRBV5-1; DNA: TGCGCCAGCAGCCGTAGGACAGGGGGGCAAGAGACCCAGTACTTC; CDR3: CASSRRTGGQETQYF
J: TRBJ2-7; size: NA; D: NA; V: TRBV18; DNA: TGTGCCAGCTCACCTCCCCTAGCGAAGACCTACGAGCAGTACTTC; CDR3: CASSPPLAKTYEQYF
J: TRBJ2-1; size: NA; D: TRBD2; V: TRBV19; DNA: TGTGCCAGTAGTATCCAAGCGGGATACGCCTACAATGAGCAGTTCTTC; CDR3: CASSIQAGYAYNEQFF
J: TRBJ1-2; size: NA; D: TRBD1; V: TRBV5-4; DNA: TGTGCCAGCAGCGCCACAGGGGAGAGGGCCCATGGCTACACCTTC; CDR3: CASSATGERAHGYTF
J: TRBJ2-2; size: NA; D: NA; V: TRBV28; DNA: TGTGCCAGCGGCTCCGTACCTTCGAACACCGGGGAGCTGTTTTTT; CDR3: CASGSVPSNTGELFF
J: TRBJ2-7; size: NA; D: TRBD1; V: TRBV6-6; DNA: TGTGCCAGCAGTACCCAGACAGGGATGAGCTACGAGCAGTACTTC; CDR3: CASSTQTGMSYEQYF
J: TRBJ2-7; size: NA; D: NA; V: TRBV19; DNA: TGTGCCAGTAGTCATCAGGGAAACCGACCTTCCTACGAGCAGTACTTC; CDR3: CASSHQGNRPSYEQYF
J: TRBJ2-7; size: NA; D: TRBD1; V: TRBV2; DNA: TGTGCCATCACCCGGGGACAGGGGGCCTACGAGCAGTACTTC; CDR3: CAITRGQGAYEQYF
J: TRBJ1-2; size: once; D: TRBD1; V: TRBV29-1; DNA: TGCAGCGCCGGACGGACAGGGCGAAACTATGGCTACACCTTC; CDR3: CSAGRTGRNYGYTF
J: TRBJ1-4; size: NA; D: NA; V: TRBV27; DNA: TGTGCCAGCAGTTTAGGGTCGTGGTCCAGGGGAGGGGAAAAACTGTTTTTT; CDR3: CASSLGSWSRGGEKLFF
J: TRBJ2-3; size: NA; D: TRBD2; V: TRBV2; DNA: TGTGCGGCTGCTAGCGGGAGAACAGATACGCAGTATTTT; CDR3: CAAASGRTDTQYF
J: TRBJ2-7; size: few; D: TRBD1; V: TRBV7-9; DNA: TGTGCCAGCAGCATTCTCCGGACAGGGGCGATAGAGCAGTACTTC; CDR3: CASSILRTGAIEQYF
J: TRBJ2-3; size: NA; D: NA; V: TRBV13; DNA: TGTGCCAGCAGCTCTGAGGATACGCAGTATTTT; CDR3: CASSSEDTQYF
J: TRBJ1-5; size: NA; D: NA; V: TRBV11-2; DNA: TGTGCCAGCAGCCACCCTGGCCAGCCCCAGCATTTT; CDR3: CASSHPGQPQHF
J: TRBJ2-7; size: NA; D: TRBD2; V: TRBV10-3; DNA: TGTGCCATCAGTGAAACTAGCGGGAGTTACGAGCAGTACTTC; CDR3: CAISETSGSYEQYF
J: TRBJ1-5; size: once; D: NA; V: TRBV30; DNA: TGTGCCTGGAGTAACGGCAGGGCTCAGCCCCAGCATTTT; CDR3: CAWSNGRAQPQHF
J: TRBJ2-4; size: NA; D: TRBD2; V: TRBV4-1; DNA: TGCGCCAGCGCGCGGGGGGGGGTAGTCCTAGCCAAAAACATTCAGTACTTC; CDR3: CASARGGVVLAKNIQYF
J: TRBJ1-2; size: NA; D: TRBD1; V: TRBV28; DNA: TGTGCCAGCAGTCCGACAGGGTCCTATGGCTACACCTTC; CDR3: CASSPTGSYGYTF
J: TRBJ1-4; size: NA; D: NA; V: TRBV7-2; DNA: TGTGCCAGCAGCTTAGTTGCGGGGAATGAAAAACTGTTTTTT; CDR3: CASSLVAGNEKLFF
J: TRBJ2-3; size: NA; D: NA; V: TRBV6-1; DNA: TGTGCCGGCAGGAGAAGTCTCTTGGATACGCAGTATTTT; CDR3: CAGRRSLLDTQYF
J: TRBJ2-1; size: NA; D: TRBD2; V: TRBV18; DNA: TGTGCCAGCTCACCCTGGGGGACTAGCGGGAGGGCGACCTCCTACAATGAGCAGTTCTTC; CDR3: CASSPWGTSGRATSYNEQFF
J: TRBJ2-6; size: NA; D: NA; V: TRBV4-3; DNA: TGCGCCAGCAGCCAAGAATCGGGCTCTGGGGCCAACGTCCTGACTTTC; CDR3: CASSQESGSGANVLTF
J: TRBJ2-1; size: NA; D: NA; V: TRBV11-3; DNA: TGTGCCAGCAGCTTCGGGGTGAATGAGCAGTTCTTC; CDR3: CASSFGVNEQFF
J: TRBJ2-1; size: once; D: NA; V: TRBV30; DNA: TGTGCCTGGAGCCCAGGCATTAACAATGAGCAGTTCTTC; CDR3: CAWSPGINNEQFF
J: TRBJ2-3; size: NA; D: TRBD1; V: TRBV2; DNA: TGTGCCAGCAGTGCGGGACAGGGACACAATCAGCCCCAGTATTTT; CDR3: CASSAGQGHNQPQYF
J: TRBJ1-1; size: NA; D: TRBD1; V: TRBV5-1; DNA: TGCGCCAGCCGGCCCCAACGGACAGGACTTGAAGCTTTCTTT; CDR3: CASRPQRTGLEAFF
J: TRBJ1-1; size: NA; D: NA; V: TRBV29-1; DNA: TGCAGCGTTGAAAGGGGTGGGAACACTGAAGCTTTCTTT; CDR3: CSVERGGNTEAFF
J: TRBJ2-7; size: NA; D: TRBD1; V: TRBV30; DNA: TGTGCCTGGAGTTTGGGACAGGGTACCTACGAGCAGTACTTC; CDR3: CAWSLGQGTYEQYF
J: TRBJ1-1; size: NA; D: TRBD1; V: TRBV30; DNA: TGTGCCTGGAGCCCAGGGGGCACTGAAGCTTTCTTT; CDR3: CAWSPGGTEAFF
J: TRBJ2-7; size: NA; D: NA; V: TRBV11-2; DNA: TGTGCCAGCGGGTATACCAGCGGATACTACGAGCAGTACTTC; CDR3: CASGYTSGYYEQYF
J: TRBJ2-5; size: NA; D: TRBD1; V: TRBV30; DNA: TGTGCCTGGAGTGTATTGGGGGGACAGGGTGTCGAGACCCAGTACTTC; CDR3: CAWSVLGGQGVETQYF
J: TRBJ2-1; size: NA; D: TRBD2; V: TRBV5-1; DNA: TGCGCCAGCAGCCATACTAGCGGGGTTTACAATGAGCAGTTCTTC; CDR3: CASSHTSGVYNEQFF
J: TRBJ2-7; size: NA; D: NA; V: TRBV4-2; DNA: TGTGCCAGCAGCCAAGGCCCCCAGGGCCCTCCTCTCTCCTACGAGCAGTACTTC; CDR3: CASSQGPQGPPLSYEQYF
J: TRBJ2-7; size: NA; D: TRBD2; V: TRBV7-2; DNA: TGTGCCAGCAGCTTAGTGGGAGGGCGGGGTGGCTACGAGCAGTACTTC; CDR3: CASSLVGGRGGYEQYF
J: TRBJ2-1; size: NA; D: NA; V: TRBV19; DNA: TGTGCCAGTAGTGTCGTAGTAGGTTTTAATCAGGATGAGCAGTTCTTC; CDR3: CASSVVVGFNQDEQFF
J: TRBJ2-1; size: NA; D: TRBD2; V: TRBV4-2; DNA: TGTGCCAGCAGCCAACTAGCGGGAGGATCTAATGAGCAGTTCTTC; CDR3: CASSQLAGGSNEQFF